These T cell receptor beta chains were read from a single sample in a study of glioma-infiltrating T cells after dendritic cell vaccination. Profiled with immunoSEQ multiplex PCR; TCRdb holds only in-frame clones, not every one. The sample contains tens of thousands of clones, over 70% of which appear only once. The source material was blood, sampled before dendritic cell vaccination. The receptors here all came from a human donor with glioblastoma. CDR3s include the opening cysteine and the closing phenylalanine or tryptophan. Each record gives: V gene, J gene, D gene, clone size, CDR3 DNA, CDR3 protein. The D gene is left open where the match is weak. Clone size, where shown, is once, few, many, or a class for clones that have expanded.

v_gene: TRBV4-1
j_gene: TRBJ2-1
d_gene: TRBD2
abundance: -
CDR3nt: TGCGCCAGCAGCCGTACTAGCGGGGGGTGGAATGAGCAGTTCTTC
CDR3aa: CASSRTSGGWNEQFF

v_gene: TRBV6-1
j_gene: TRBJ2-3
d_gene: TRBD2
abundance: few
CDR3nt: TGTGCCAGCAGTGCGACTAGCGGGAGTGATAGCACAGATACGCAGTATTTT
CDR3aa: CASSATSGSDSTDTQYF

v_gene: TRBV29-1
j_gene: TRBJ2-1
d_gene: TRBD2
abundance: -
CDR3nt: TGCAGCGTTGAAGACTCCGGGACTAGCGGGATGTACAATGAGCAGTTCTTC
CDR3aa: CSVEDSGTSGMYNEQFF

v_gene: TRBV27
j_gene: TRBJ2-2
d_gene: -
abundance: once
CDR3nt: TGTGCCAGCAGTTTGCTGGGGCCGAACACCGGGGAGCTGTTTTTT
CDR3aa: CASSLLGPNTGELFF

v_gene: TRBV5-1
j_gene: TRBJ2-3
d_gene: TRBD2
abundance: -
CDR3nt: TGCGCCAGCAGCCCGGGACTAGCGGGGGGCAGCACAGATACGCAGTATTTT
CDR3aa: CASSPGLAGGSTDTQYF

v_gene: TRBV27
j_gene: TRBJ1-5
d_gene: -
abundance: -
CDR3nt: TGTGCCAGCAGTTTAAGAAGTTTCAGGGGAAGGGGAAGTAGCAATCAGCCCCAGCATTTT
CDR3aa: CASSLRSFRGRGSSNQPQHF

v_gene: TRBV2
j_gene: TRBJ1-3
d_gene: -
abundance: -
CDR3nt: TGTGCCAGCTCCCTGAGTCGCGGAACTGGAAACACCATATATTTT
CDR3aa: CASSLSRGTGNTIYF

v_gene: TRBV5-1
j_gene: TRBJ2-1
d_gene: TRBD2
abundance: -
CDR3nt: TGCGCCAGCAGCCTGACTCCTAGCGGCAATGAGCAGTTCTTC
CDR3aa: CASSLTPSGNEQFF

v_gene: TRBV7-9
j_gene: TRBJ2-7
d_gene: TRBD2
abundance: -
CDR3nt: TGTGCCAGCAGCTTAAGGGCTAGCGGGGGGCCAGGTCGTCGGTACTTC
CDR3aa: CASSLRASGGPGRRYF

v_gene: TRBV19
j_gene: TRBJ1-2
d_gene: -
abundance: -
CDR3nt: TGTGCCACCAGCAGCGGAACGGTTTCTTATGGCTACACCTTC
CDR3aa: CATSSGTVSYGYTF

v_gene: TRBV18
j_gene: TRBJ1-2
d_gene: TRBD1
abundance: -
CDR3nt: TGTGCCAGCTCTCCAAGTACCGGGACAGGGGCTTATGGCTACACCTTC
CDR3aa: CASSPSTGTGAYGYTF

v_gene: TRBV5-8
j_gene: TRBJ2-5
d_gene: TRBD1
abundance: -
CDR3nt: TGTGCCAGCAGCTCGAGACAGGGTCGGAAGACCCAGTACTTC
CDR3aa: CASSSRQGRKTQYF

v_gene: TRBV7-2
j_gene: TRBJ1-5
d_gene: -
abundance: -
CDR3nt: TGTGCCAGCAGCTCCTACAGGGTTGATCAGCCCCAGCATTTT
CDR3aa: CASSSYRVDQPQHF

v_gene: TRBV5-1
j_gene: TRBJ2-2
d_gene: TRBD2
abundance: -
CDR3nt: TGCGCCAGCCTTAGCGGGAGTAACACCGGGGAGCTGTTTTTT
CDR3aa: CASLSGSNTGELFF

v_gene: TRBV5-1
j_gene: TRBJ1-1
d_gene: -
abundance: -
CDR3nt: TGCGCCAGCAGCTTGGAGGGCAGGGTGGGCACTGAAGCTTTCTTT
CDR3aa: CASSLEGRVGTEAFF

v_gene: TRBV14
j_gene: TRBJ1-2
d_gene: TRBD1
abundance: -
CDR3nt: TGTGCCAGCAGCCAGGCCGGGACAGGGTATGGCTACACCTTC
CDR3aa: CASSQAGTGYGYTF

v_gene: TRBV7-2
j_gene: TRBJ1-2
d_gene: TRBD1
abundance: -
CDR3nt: TGTGCCAGCAGCCTGGGACAGGGGGTCGGTGGCTACACCTTC
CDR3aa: CASSLGQGVGGYTF

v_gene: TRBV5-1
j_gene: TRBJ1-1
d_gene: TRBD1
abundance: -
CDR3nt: TGCGCCAGCAGCTCTGACAGGGACACTGAAGCTTTCTTT
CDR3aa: CASSSDRDTEAFF

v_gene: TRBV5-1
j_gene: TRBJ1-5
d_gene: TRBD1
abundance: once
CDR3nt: TGCGCCAGCAGCCCGGGACAGGGGGCCTACCAGCCCCAGCATTTT
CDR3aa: CASSPGQGAYQPQHF

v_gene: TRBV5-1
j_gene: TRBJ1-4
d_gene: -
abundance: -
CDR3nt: TGCGCCAGCAGCTTGGAAGCGACAACTAATGAAAAACTGTTTTTT
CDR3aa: CASSLEATTNEKLFF

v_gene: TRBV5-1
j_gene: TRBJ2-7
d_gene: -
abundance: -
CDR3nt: TGCGCCAGCAGCTTGGTACAGGGACCTACCTACGAGCAGTACTTC
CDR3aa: CASSLVQGPTYEQYF

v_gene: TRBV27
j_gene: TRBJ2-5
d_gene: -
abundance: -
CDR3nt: TGTGCCAGCAGTTTATCGAGTCTGCTTGAAGAGACCCAGTACTTC
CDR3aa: CASSLSSLLEETQYF

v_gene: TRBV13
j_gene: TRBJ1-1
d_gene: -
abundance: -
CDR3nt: TGTGCCAGCAGCCAGACACAGGCAAGGGGAGCTTTCTTT
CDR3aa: CASSQTQARGAFF

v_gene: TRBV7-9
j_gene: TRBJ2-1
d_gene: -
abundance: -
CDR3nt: TGTGCCAGCAGTGGGGGCTTCCCCCAATACAATGAGCAGTTCTTC
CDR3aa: CASSGGFPQYNEQFF

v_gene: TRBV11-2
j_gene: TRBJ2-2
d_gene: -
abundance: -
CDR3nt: TGTGCCAGCAGCCTCTCACAGGGTGGTGCCGGGGAGCTGTTTTTT
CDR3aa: CASSLSQGGAGELFF

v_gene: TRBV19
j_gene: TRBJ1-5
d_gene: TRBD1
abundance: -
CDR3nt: TGTGCCAGTAGTATCGACAGGGCGCAGCCCCAGCATTTT
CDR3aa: CASSIDRAQPQHF

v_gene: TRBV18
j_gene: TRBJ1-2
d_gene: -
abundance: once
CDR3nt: TGTGCCAGCTCACCACCGTCTAGGGGTAGTGCGGGCTACACCTTC
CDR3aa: CASSPPSRGSAGYTF

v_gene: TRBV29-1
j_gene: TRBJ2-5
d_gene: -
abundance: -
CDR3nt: TGCAGCGTTGATGGAAACAACTGGAGCATACACTTC
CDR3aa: CSVDGNNWSIHF

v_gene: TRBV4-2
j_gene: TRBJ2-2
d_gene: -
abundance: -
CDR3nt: TGTGCCAGCAGCTTAGAAGAGGGGGTGACCGGGGAGCTGTTTTTT
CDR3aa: CASSLEEGVTGELFF

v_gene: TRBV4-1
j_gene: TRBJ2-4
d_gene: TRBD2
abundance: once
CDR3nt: TGCGCCAGCAGCCAAGATCCGGCTAGCGGAAAAGGCATTCAGTACTTC
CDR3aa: CASSQDPASGKGIQYF

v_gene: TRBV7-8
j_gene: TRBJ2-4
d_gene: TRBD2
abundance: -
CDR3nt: TGTGCCAGCAGCTTAGGACCCCTCCGGGGGGTAGCCAAAAACATTCAGTACTTC
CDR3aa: CASSLGPLRGVAKNIQYF

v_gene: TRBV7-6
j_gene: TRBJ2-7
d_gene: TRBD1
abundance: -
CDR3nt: TGTGCCAGCAGCTTGTCTGTTGGACAGGGGGCCTACGAGCAGTACTTC
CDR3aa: CASSLSVGQGAYEQYF

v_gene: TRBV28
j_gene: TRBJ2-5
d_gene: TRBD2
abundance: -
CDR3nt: TGTGCCAGCAGCCCAGGGCTAGCGGGGGGGGGCCAAGAGACCCAGTACTTC
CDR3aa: CASSPGLAGGGQETQYF

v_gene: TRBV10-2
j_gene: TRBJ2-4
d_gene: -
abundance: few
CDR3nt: TGCGCCAGCAGGTACCTAGAAAACATTCAGTACTTC
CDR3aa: CASRYLENIQYF

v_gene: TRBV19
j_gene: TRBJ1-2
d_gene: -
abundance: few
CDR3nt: TGTGCCAGTAGTCCTGGACAACTGCGGGGCTACACCTTC
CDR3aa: CASSPGQLRGYTF

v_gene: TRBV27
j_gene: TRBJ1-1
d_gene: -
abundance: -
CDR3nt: TGTGCCAGCAGTTTAGAGGGCCGAGAGGCTTTCTTT
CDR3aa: CASSLEGREAFF

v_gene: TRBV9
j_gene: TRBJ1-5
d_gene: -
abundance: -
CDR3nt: TGTGCCAGCAGTCCAACTGGAGACAGTAGCAATCAGCCCCAGCATTTT
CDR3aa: CASSPTGDSSNQPQHF

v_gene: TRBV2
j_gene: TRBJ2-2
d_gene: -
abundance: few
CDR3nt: TGTGCCAGCACCCAAAGAAGTCCCGGAGGGGCCGGGGAGCTGTTTTTT
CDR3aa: CASTQRSPGGAGELFF

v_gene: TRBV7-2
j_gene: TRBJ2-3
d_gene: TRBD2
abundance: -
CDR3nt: TGTGCCAGCCTTAGCGGGAGGGCGTCAGATACGCAGTATTTT
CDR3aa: CASLSGRASDTQYF

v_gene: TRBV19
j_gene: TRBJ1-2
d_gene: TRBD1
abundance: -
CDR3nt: TGTGCCAGTAGTAGTGGGGGACAGGTTCATGGCTACACCTTC
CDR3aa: CASSSGGQVHGYTF

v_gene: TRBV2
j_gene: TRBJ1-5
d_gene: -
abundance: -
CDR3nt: TGTGCCAGCAGTGATGATCTTCCCTTAGGCAGGGATCAGCCCCAGCATTTT
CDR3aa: CASSDDLPLGRDQPQHF

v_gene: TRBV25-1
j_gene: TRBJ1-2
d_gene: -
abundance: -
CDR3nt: TGTGCCAGCAGTGAATTGAGGGTTGGCTACACCTTC
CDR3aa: CASSELRVGYTF

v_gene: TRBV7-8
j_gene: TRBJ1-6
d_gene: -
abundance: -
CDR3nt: TGTGCCAGCAGCTTAATGGGAGACTCTAATTCACCCCTCCACTTT
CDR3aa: CASSLMGDSNSPLHF

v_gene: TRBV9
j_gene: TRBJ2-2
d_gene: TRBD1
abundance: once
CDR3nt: TGTGCCAGCAGCCAGGGGGCGGGGCGGATGACCGGGGAGCTGTTTTTT
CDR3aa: CASSQGAGRMTGELFF

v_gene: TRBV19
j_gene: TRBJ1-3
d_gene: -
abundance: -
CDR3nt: TGTGCCAGTAGTATAGAGGGAGGGTATGCTGGAAACACCATATATTTT
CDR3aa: CASSIEGGYAGNTIYF

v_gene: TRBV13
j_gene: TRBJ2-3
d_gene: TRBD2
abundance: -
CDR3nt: TGTGCCAGCAGCACCTGGACTAGCGGGAAGGGGGATACGCAGTATTTT
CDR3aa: CASSTWTSGKGDTQYF